This TCR beta chain was captured in a study of CD8 T cells in ankylosing spondylitis. Study outcomes and limitations: A TCR beta motif of 8 or 9 highly homologous variants appeared characteristic of ankylosing spondylitis blood. Within peripheral blood, clones linked to disease were CD8+ and relatively rare. Reports say disease-linked clones showed up significantly more in matched ankylosing spondylitis synovial fluid.

Generation of TCR beta libraries employed quantitative 5'-RACE incorporating molecular barcodes. MiXCR, run by TCRdb on the 5' RACE reads, gives a single entry per CDR3 protein. Counted here are 300,000 to 350,000 distinct CDR3 sequences, more than 20% occurring once; the ten biggest clones make up 3.5% to 4.5%. This clonotype was seen more than once but under ten times. Its matching antigen is unknown. Germline V gene data show CDR1 as DFQATT and CDR2 as SNEGSKA (reference sequence). This CDR3 spans 14 amino acids. The V gene lost 3 bases and the J gene lost 6 bases, with 17 bases spanning the gap. The chain links TRBV20-1 to TRBJ1-2; D possibly corresponds to TRBD1 (6 bases). This TCR was sampled from a female donor with ankylosing spondylitis or in good health (not recorded which). Specimen: blood, either unsorted or a sorted T cell fraction (not recorded which). In nucleotides, the CDR3 is TGCAGTGCTAGGGCTAGGGCAGGGGTAGATGGCTACACCTTC. Translation gives CSARARAGVDGYTF.